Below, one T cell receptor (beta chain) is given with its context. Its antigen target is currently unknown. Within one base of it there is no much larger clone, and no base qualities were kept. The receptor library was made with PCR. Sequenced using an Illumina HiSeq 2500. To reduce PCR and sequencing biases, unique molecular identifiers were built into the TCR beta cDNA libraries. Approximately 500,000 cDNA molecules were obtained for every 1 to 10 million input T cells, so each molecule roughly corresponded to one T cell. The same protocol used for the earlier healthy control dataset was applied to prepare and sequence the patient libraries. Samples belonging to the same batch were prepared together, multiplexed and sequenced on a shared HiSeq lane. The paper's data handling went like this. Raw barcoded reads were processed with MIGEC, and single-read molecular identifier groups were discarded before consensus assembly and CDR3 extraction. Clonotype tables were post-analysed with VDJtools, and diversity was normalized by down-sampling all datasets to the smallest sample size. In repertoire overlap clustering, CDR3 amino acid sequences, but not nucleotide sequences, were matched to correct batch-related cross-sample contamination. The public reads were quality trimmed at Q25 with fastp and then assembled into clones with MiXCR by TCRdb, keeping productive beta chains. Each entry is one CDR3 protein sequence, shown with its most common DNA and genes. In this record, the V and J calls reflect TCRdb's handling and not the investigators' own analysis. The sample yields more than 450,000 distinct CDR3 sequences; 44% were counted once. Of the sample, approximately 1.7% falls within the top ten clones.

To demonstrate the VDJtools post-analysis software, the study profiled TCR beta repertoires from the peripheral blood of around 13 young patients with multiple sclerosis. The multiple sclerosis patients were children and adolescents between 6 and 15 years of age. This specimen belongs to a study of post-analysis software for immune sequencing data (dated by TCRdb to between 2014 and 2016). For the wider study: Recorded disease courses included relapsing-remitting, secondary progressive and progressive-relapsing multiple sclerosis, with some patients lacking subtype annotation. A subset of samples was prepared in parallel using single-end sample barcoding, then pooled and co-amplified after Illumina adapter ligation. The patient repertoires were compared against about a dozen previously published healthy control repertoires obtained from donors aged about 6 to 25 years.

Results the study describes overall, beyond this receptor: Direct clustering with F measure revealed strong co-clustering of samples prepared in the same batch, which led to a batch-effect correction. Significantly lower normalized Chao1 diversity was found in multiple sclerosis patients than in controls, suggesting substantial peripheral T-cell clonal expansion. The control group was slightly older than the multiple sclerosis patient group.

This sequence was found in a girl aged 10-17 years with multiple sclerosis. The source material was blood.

The bases are TGTGCCAGCAGTTTACGACAGGGGGCGGAGACCCAGTACTTC. Translated, this is CASSLRQGAETQYF. This chain is built from TRBV12-3 or TRBV12-4 and TRBJ2-5; TRBD1 agrees with 10 junctional bases. The CDR3 measures 14 amino acids from cysteine to phenylalanine. The CDR3 DNA has 42 bases and is translated from base 1. Trimming takes 2 bases off V and 5 bases off J; junction bases not matched to a gene: 2.